These 30 T cell receptor beta chains were all obtained from the same sample, sequenced in a study of blood T cell repertoires in COVID-19. The method was immunoSEQ multiplex PCR; TCRdb's version includes in-frame clones alone and lacks a portion of them. The sample holds a few hundred thousand clones, more than 75% seen once. The sequenced sample consisted of peripheral blood. The receptors were sampled from a woman in her 50s with active or convalescent COVID-19.

This clone has just one count. The rearrangement uses TRBV28 and TRBJ1-5; 9 nucleotides match TRBD1. The CDR3 sequence is 15 residues long. Per germline, CDR1 MDHEN and CDR2 SYDVKM. The J segment lost 6 bases and the V segment lost 6 bases, leaving 9 bases of the junction unmatched. CDR3 region: CASSPPTGGIQPQHF. DNA for the CDR3: TGTGCCAGCAGCCCGCCCACAGGGGGCATTCAGCCCCAGCATTTT. Variable domain in full (rest from reference TRBV28 and TRBJ1-5): DVKVTQSSRYLVKRTGEKVFLECVQDMDHENMFWYRQDPGLGLRLIYFSYDVKMKEKGDIPEGYSVSREKKERFSLILESASTNQTSMYLCASSPPTGGIQPQHFGDGTRLSIL.

The chain joins TRBV9 to TRBJ2-5, with D unclear. Germline V gives CDR1 SGDLS, CDR2 YYNGEE. The CDR3 runs 13 residues. Trimming shortened V by 0 bases and J by 1 base, and 4 bases separated the two germline ends. The CDR3 sequence is CASSVDSQETQYF. The CDR3 bases are TGTGCCAGCAGCGTAGACAGCCAAGAGACCCAGTACTTC.

The chain combines TRBV5-1 with TRBJ2-2; D may be TRBD2 (5 bases). Germline V gene sequence: CDR1 SGHRS, CDR2 YFSETQ. Deletions cut 2 bases from V and 4 bases from J, with 15 bases between. This CDR3 spans 16 amino acids. CDR3 DNA sequence: TGCGCCAGCAGCTTCGGGAATTCCATCGGCACCGGGGAGCTGTTTTTT. This gives the protein CASSFGNSIGTGELFF. Using reference TRBV5-1 and TRBJ2-2 for the parts outside the CDR3, the full variable domain is KAGVTQTPRYLIKTRGQQVTLSCSPISGHRSVSWYQQTPGQGLQFLFEYFSETQRNKGNFPGRFSGRQFSNSRSEMNVSTLELGDSALYLCASSFGNSIGTGELFFGEGSRLTVL.

The chain employs TRBV18 and TRBJ1-1, with D maybe TRBD1 (5 bases). The CDR3 loop spans 15 amino acids. V lost 5 bases and J lost 0, with 13 bases in between. Germline V lookup: CDR1 KGHSH, CDR2 LQKENI. In DNA form, the CDR3 reads TGTGCCAGCTCATCCCGACAGCAAATGAACACTGAAGCTTTCTTT. It encodes CASSSRQQMNTEAFF.

The chain is built from TRBV6-6 and TRBJ1-2, with a possible D match to TRBD1 (5 bases). CDR3 length: 18 amino acids. Germline V gene lookup returns CDR1 MNHNY and CDR2 SVGAGI (reference sequence). The V and J ends lost 5 bases and 3 bases respectively, with 25 bases between them. The chain's CDR3 is CASSPNKPSQRGDYGYTF. CDR3 in DNA: TGTGCCAGCAGTCCGAATAAGCCGTCGCAAAGGGGTGACTATGGCTACACCTTC.

This chain joins TRBV11-3 and TRBJ2-1, with D possibly TRBD2 on 6 matching bases. V dropped 3 bases and J dropped 9 bases, with 15 bases sitting between them. From germline, CDR1 is SGHNT and CDR2 YENEEA. The CDR3 extends over 14 amino acids. The CDR3 is CASSFGGGLSEQFF. The CDR3 bases are TGTGCCAGCAGCTTCGGGGGAGGCTTAAGTGAGCAGTTCTTC.

The chain has TRBV10-3 and TRBJ2-7; possible D gene TRBD2, 6 bases. The CDR3 loop spans 17 amino acids. V was trimmed by 10 bases and J by 2 bases, leaving 27 bases between them. CDR1 is ENHRY, CDR2 SYGVKD, per germline. The CDR3 DNA reads as TGTGCCACCCAAGGCCGAACTTCCGGTAGCGGTACCTACGAGCAGTACTTC. Protein product: CATQGRTSGSGTYEQYF.

Notes on this clone: At one end, the junction sequence differs from germline, possibly due to a read error. This chain joins TRBV28 and TRBJ1-3, with 11 bases lining up with TRBD1. Germline lookup yields CDR1 MDHEN and CDR2 SYDVKM. This CDR3 has 12 amino acids. The CDR3 nucleotides are TGTGCCAGCAGTTTGCGGGACAGGGGGTCCGATTTT. It codes for CASSLRDRGSDF. Full variable domain (remainder filled in from reference TRBV28 and TRBJ1-3): DVKVTQSSRYLVKRTGEKVFLECVQDMDHENMFWYRQDPGLGLRLIYFSYDVKMKEKGDIPEGYSVSREKKERFSLILESASTNQTSMYLCASSLRDRGSDFGEGSWLTVV.

The chain is built from TRBV7-3 and TRBJ2-1; TRBD2 matches 7 bases. There are 16 residues in the CDR3. Trimming took 5 bases from V and 3 from J; bases not matched to a gene: 10. Germline V gives CDR1 SGHTA, CDR2 FQGTGA. CDR3 region: CASSLRAGPLYNEQFF. The CDR3 DNA sequence: TGTGCCAGCAGCCTGAGAGCGGGACCCCTCTACAATGAGCAGTTCTTC.

This clone was counted only a few times. This rearrangement joins TRBV2 to TRBJ1-3; no reliable D call. In germline, CDR1 is SNHLY, CDR2 FYNNEI. The CDR3 has 16 residues. The germline V and J ends were trimmed by 8 bases and 7 bases, with 24 bases remaining between them. Here the CDR3 reads CASARYSSSLGNTIYF. CDR3 coding DNA: TGTGCCAGCGCAAGGTACAGTTCTTCGCTTGGGAACACCATATATTTT.

The V call is TRBV14, the J call TRBJ2-1; the D is unclear. V gave up 1 base and J gave up 0 bases, with 10 bases separating them. From germline, CDR1 is SGHDN and CDR2 FVKESK. The CDR3 spans 16 residues. CDR3 DNA: TGTGCCAGCAGCCAAGCGAGCCTTAGCTCCTACAATGAGCAGTTCTTC. Amino acids: CASSQASLSSYNEQFF. The variable domain in full, with the rest retrieved from reference TRBV14 and TRBJ2-1, is EAGVTQFPSHSVIEKGQTVTLRCDPISGHDNLYWYRRVMGKEIKFLLHFVKESKQDESGMPNNRFLAERTGGTYSTLKVQPAELEDSGVYFCASSQASLSSYNEQFFGPGTRLTVL.

The chain combines TRBV4-1 with TRBJ1-3, with D unclear. The CDR3 runs to 13 residues. CDR1 is MGHRA, CDR2 YSYEKL, per germline. V was pared by 4 bases and J by 6 bases, with 10 bases between. CDR3 nucleotide sequence: TGCGCCAGCAGCCGCCCTGAGCTAAACACCATATATTTT. Its translation is CASSRPELNTIYF.

The gene calls are TRBV6-6 and TRBJ2-3; 7 bases are shared with TRBD1. Trimming cost V 4 bases and J 4 bases; bases outside gene matches: 5. This CDR3 region has 14 residues. Germline lookup yields CDR1 MNHNY and CDR2 SVGAGI (reference sequence). The DNA for the CDR3 is TGTGCCAGCAGTTTTACAGGGGTAGCAGATACGCAGTATTTT. Translation: CASSFTGVADTQYF.

In regard to this clone: At one end the junction does not follow the germline gene, possibly because of a read error. The V and J genes are TRBV6-5 and TRBJ1-2, with a tentative D call TRBD1 (6 bases). The CDR3 is made up of 13 amino acids. Germline V gene data show CDR1 as MNHEY and CDR2 as SVGAGI. The DNA for the CDR3 is TGTGCAAGCAGGCCAGGGGTGATCTATGGCTACACCTTC. Residues: CASRPGVIYGYTF.

The gene calls are TRBV7-2 and TRBJ1-1; D is ambiguous. The length of the CDR3 is 11 residues. V dropped 4 bases and J dropped 6 bases, with 6 bases sitting between them. Per germline, CDR1 SGHTA and CDR2 FQGNSA. As DNA, the CDR3 is TGTGCCAGCAGCTCCTTTGCTGAAGCTTTCTTT. Translating it yields CASSSFAEAFF. Combining the CDR3 with reference TRBV7-2 and TRBJ1-1 gives the whole variable domain GAGVSQSPSNKVTEKGKDVELRCDPISGHTALYWYRQSLGQGLEFLIYFQGNSAPDKSGLPSDRFSAERTGGSVSTLTIQRTQQEDSAVYLCASSSFAEAFFGQGTRLTVV.

This clone has a single count. The chain's CDR3 is CATSPGGRETQYF. CDR3 DNA sequence: TGTGCCACCAGCCCAGGGGGCCGGGAGACCCAGTACTTC. The chain is built from TRBV24-1 and TRBJ2-5; 8 nucleotides match TRBD1. Trimming took 7 bases from V and 5 from J; bases not matched to a gene: 5. The CDR3 runs 13 residues. The germline CDR1 and CDR2 sequences are KGHDR and SFDVKD.

This clone occurred a few times. The chain combines TRBV15 with TRBJ2-7, with TRBD1 matching over 9 bases. J was trimmed by 2 bases and V by 5 bases; bases with no gene match: 10. From germline, CDR1 is LNHNV and CDR2 YYDKDF (reference sequence). The CDR3 runs to 16 residues. In DNA form, the CDR3 reads TGTGCCACCAGCCCCTTGCCTGGGACAGGGACCTACGAGCAGTACTTC. It codes for CATSPLPGTGTYEQYF.

This clone was observed a single time. J is TRBJ2-3 and V is TRBV29-1; TRBD1 or TRBD2 may be the D gene (6 bases each). V lost 7 bases and J 1 base, leaving 18 bases between the germline ends. The CDR3 extends over 15 amino acids. Germline V gene lookup returns CDR1 SQVTM and CDR2 ANQGSEA. CDR3 protein: CSGGARAPGTDTQYF. The CDR3 bases are TGCAGCGGGGGGGCCAGGGCCCCTGGCACAGATACGCAGTATTTT.

This clone was observed a few times. The sample contains more than one DNA sequence encoding this CDR3. The chain uses TRBV9 and TRBJ1-3; 7 bases align to TRBD1. Germline assignment: CDR1 SGDLS and CDR2 YYNGEE. The V gene end was trimmed by 2 bases and the J gene end by 0 bases; junction bases not matched to a gene: 2. This CDR3 has 15 amino acids. CDR3 in DNA: TGTGCCAGCAGCGTGACAGGGAGCTCTGGAAACACCATATATTTT. This gives the protein CASSVTGSSGNTIYF.

This chain uses TRBV19 with TRBJ2-1, with a weak D call TRBD1 (7 bases). The CDR3 runs 16 residues. Deletions cut 1 base from V and 4 bases from J, with 14 bases between. The germline CDR1 and CDR2 sequences are LNHDA and SQIVND (reference sequence). The CDR3 region has the DNA TGTGCCAGTAGTATAGTAGGCAGGGGGAGGTACAATGAGCAGTTCTTC. It translates to CASSIVGRGRYNEQFF.

V and J are TRBV7-3 and TRBJ2-3; D may be TRBD1 (6 bases). V gave up 1 base and J gave up 7 bases, with 21 bases separating them. Per the germline V gene, CDR1 is SGHTA and CDR2 is FQGTGA. The CDR3 spans 17 residues. The CDR3 loop is CASSLSPGQRVSNTQYF. The CDR3 DNA reads as TGTGCCAGCAGCTTAAGCCCCGGACAGAGGGTTTCAAATACGCAGTATTTT. The full variable domain, completed using reference TRBV7-3 and TRBJ2-3, is GAGVSQTPSNKVTEKGKYVELRCDPISGHTALYWYRQSLGQGPEFLIYFQGTGAADDSGLPNDRFFAVRPEGSVSTLKIQRTERGDSAVYLCASSLSPGQRVSNTQYFGPGTRLTVL.

The V gene is TRBV6-6, the J gene TRBJ2-7; TRBD1 aligns across 9 bases. CDR1 is MNHNY, CDR2 SVGAGI, per germline (reference sequence). The V gene end was trimmed by 10 bases and the J gene end by 4 bases; junction bases not matched to a gene: 11. The CDR3 covers 14 residues. CDR3 sequence: CATGTGTGSYEQYF. DNA for the CDR3: TGTGCCACAGGGACCGGGACAGGGTCTTACGAGCAGTACTTC.

The chain combines TRBV6-5 with TRBJ1-1; TRBD1 aligns across 8 bases. The length of the CDR3 is 12 residues. Losses at the gene ends were 6 bases for V and 8 bases for J; bases not matched to a gene: 5. In germline, CDR1 is MNHEY, CDR2 SVGAGI. CDR3 protein: CASRDRDGEAFF. Here the CDR3 DNA reads TGTGCCAGCAGGGACAGGGATGGGGAAGCTTTCTTT.

The rearrangement uses TRBV18 and TRBJ1-5, with 7 bases aligning to TRBD1. V lost 3 bases to trimming and J lost 6 bases; unmatched junction nucleotides: 2. CDR1 and CDR2 (germline): KGHSH, LQKENI. The CDR3 spans 13 residues. The CDR3 protein is CASSPNRGQPQHF. The CDR3 bases are TGTGCCAGCTCACCCAACAGGGGTCAGCCCCAGCATTTT.

The chain recombines TRBV7-9 with TRBJ2-1; 7 bases are a match to TRBD2. The CDR3 extends over 15 amino acids. J lost 4 bases, V lost 1 base, and 4 bases had no gene match. CDR1 SEHNR and CDR2 FQNEAQ come from the germline V gene (reference sequence). The CDR3 nucleotides read TGTGCCAGCAGCTTAGGGCGGGAGTGGTACAATGAGCAGTTCTTC. It is translated as CASSLGREWYNEQFF.

This chain links TRBV19 with TRBJ1-4; D might be TRBD1 (5 bases). The germline V gene encodes CDR1 LNHDA and CDR2 SQIVND (reference sequence). This CDR3 has 17 residues. With 9 bases removed from V and 1 base from J, the gap between germline ends came to 21 bases. The CDR3 sequence: CASQKEWGDLTNEKLFF. The CDR3 region has the DNA TGTGCCAGCCAGAAGGAGTGGGGGGATCTAACTAATGAAAAACTGTTTTTT. Looking up the rest from reference TRBV19 and TRBJ1-4 gives the full variable domain: DGGITQSPKYLFRKEGQNVTLSCEQNLNHDAMYWYRQDPGQGLRLIYYSQIVNDFQKGDIAEGYSVSREKKESFPLTVTSAQKNPTAFYLCASQKEWGDLTNEKLFFGSGTQLSVL.

The chain carries TRBV30 and TRBJ1-2; D is perhaps TRBD1 (6 bases). This CDR3 is built from 15 residues. Trimming removed 1 base from V and 8 bases from J, with 20 bases in between. Germline assignment: CDR1 GTSNPN and CDR2 SVGIG (reference sequence). In DNA form, the CDR3 reads TGTGCCTGGAGTGATTCCGCAGGGGCGCGCGGAGGCTACACCTTC. Its translation is CAWSDSAGARGGYTF. The full variable domain, rest sourced from reference TRBV30 and TRBJ1-2, is SQTIHQWPATLVQPVGSPLSLECTVEGTSNPNLYWYRQAAGRGLQLLFYSVGIGQISSEVPQNLSASRPQDRQFILSSKKLLLSDSGFYLCAWSDSAGARGGYTFGSGTRLTVV.

The V and J genes are TRBV6-1 and TRBJ2-1; 7 bases match TRBD1. The V and J ends lost 0 bases and 10 bases, in that order; junction bases with no gene match: 6. CDR3 length: 14 residues. Germline CDR1 reads MNHNS; CDR2 reads SASEGT. Written as DNA, the CDR3 is TGTGCCAGCAGTGAAGCGACAGGGATTGGGGAGCAGTTCTTC. Translating it yields CASSEATGIGEQFF.

This sequence joins TRBV10-3 and TRBJ2-3, with D possibly matching TRBD1 (5 bases). Germline loops: CDR1 ENHRY, CDR2 SYGVKD. The V end was cut by 6 bases, the J end by 6 bases, with 7 bases between. This CDR3 comprises 11 residues. The CDR3 DNA follows: TGTGCCATCAGGGACACCGATACGCAGTATTTT. The encoded protein is CAIRDTDTQYF.

The chain links TRBV30 to TRBJ2-1, with 11 nucleotides matching TRBD2. This CDR3 is built from 13 residues. Germline loops: CDR1 GTSNPN, CDR2 SVGIG (reference sequence). DNA of the CDR3: TGTGCTTTAGCGGGGGGGCCCGACAATGAGCAGTTCTTC. Translation gives CALAGGPDNEQFF.